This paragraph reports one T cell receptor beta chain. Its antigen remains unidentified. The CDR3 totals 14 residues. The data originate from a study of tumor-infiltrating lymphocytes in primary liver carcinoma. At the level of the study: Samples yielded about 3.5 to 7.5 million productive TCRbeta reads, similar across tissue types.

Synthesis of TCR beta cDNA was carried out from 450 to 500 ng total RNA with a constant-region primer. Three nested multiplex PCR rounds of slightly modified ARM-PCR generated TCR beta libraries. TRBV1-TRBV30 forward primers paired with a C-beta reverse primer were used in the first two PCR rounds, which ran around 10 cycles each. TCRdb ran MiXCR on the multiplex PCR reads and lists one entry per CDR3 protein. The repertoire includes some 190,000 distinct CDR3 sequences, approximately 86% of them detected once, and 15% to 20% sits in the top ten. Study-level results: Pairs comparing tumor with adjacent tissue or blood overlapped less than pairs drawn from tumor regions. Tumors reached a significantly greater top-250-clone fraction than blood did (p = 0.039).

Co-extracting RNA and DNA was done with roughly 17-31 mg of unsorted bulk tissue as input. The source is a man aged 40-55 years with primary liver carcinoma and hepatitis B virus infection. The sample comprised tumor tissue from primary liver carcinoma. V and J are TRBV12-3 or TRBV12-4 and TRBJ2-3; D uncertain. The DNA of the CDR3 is TGTACCAACAGTTTAACGTCTGCTGGGGATACGCAGTATTTT. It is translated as CTNSLTSAGDTQYF.